This T cell receptor beta chain originates from a study of T cells in localized non-small cell lung cancer. According to the study, adjacent lung free of atypia was obtained at least 2 cm from the tumor margin. Using immunoSEQ multiplex PCR, the repertoire was profiled, and TCRdb retains in-frame clones only, with some absent. Of over 2,000 clones listed, about a quarter are singletons. This CDR3 is 15 amino acids long. V lost 5 bases and J lost 9; bases outside the gene matches: 7. CDR1 and CDR2 (germline): SGHNT, YENEEA. Findings and caveats of the study: The appearance of a median approximately 57 of the top 100 tumor clones was seen in adjacent lung.

This clone was seen a few times. Its target is not known. V gene TRBV11-3 combines with J gene TRBJ2-1; TRBD2 aligns across 13 bases. This receptor was obtained from a man between 40 and 75 years old with stage III lung adenocarcinoma. Sequencing used normal lung tissue next to the tumor, obtained before any cancer treatment. The CDR3: CASSPTSGGQSEQFF. The CDR3 DNA reads TGTGCCAGCAGCCCGACTAGCGGGGGGCAGAGTGAGCAGTTCTTC.